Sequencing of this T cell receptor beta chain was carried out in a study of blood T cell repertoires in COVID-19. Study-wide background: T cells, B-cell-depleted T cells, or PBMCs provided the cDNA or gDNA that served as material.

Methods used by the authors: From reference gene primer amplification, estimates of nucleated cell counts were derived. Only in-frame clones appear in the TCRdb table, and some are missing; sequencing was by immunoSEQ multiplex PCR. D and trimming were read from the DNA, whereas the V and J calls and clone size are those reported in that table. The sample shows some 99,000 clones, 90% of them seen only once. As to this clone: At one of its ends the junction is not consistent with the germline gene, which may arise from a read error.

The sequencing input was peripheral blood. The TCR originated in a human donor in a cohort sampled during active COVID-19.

CDR3 protein: CASSQVGAGELFF. CDR3 nucleotides: TGCGCCAGCAGTCAAGTCGGGGCCGGGGAGCTGTTTTTT. The chain recombines TRBV4-3 with TRBJ2-2; D might be TRBD2 (5 bases). This CDR3 spans 13 amino acids. From germline, CDR1 is LGHNA and CDR2 YSLEER.